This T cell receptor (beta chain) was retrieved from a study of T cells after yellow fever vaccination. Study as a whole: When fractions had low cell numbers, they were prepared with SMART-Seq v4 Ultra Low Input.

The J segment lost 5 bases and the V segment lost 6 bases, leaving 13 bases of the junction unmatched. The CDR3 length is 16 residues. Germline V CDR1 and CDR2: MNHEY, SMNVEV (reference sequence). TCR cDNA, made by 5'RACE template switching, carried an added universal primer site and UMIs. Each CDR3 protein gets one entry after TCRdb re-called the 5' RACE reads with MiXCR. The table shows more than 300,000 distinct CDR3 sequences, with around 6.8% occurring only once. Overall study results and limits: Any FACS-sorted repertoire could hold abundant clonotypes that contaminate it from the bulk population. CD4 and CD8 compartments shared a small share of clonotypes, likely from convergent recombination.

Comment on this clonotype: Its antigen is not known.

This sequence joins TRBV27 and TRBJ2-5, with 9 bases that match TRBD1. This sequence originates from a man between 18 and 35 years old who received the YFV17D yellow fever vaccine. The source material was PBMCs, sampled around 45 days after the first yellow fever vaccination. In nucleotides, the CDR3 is TGTGCCAGCAGCTCCCCCCGGACAGGGGATGGGGAGACCCAGTACTTC. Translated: CASSSPRTGDGETQYF.